A single sample is the source of the 30 T cell receptor beta chains below, sequenced in a study of vaccination and CD4 T cells after COVID-19. From the PCR reads, TCRdb called clonotypes with MiXCR, one entry per CDR3 protein. The repertoire includes 20,000 to 25,000 distinct CDR3 sequences, about three fifths of them detected once, and around 0.94% sits in the top ten. This specimen consisted of CD4+ T cells from blood, obtained before SARS-CoV-2 vaccination. These receptors originate from a human donor who had recovered from COVID-19.

This clonotype appeared once. The CDR3 spells CSARDGRANTGELFF. CDR3 in DNA: TGCAGTGCTAGAGATGGACGTGCGAACACCGGGGAGCTGTTTTTT. The gene calls are TRBV20-1 and TRBJ2-2; no firm D call. This CDR3 contains 15 residues. The V gene's germline CDR1 is DFQATT and CDR2 SNEGSKA (reference sequence). V shed 0 bases and J shed 0 bases, with 8 bases lying between them.

This clonotype was seen just once. One junction end does not reproduce the germline sequence, and a read error may be involved. The chain combines TRBV20-1 with TRBJ1-6; no definite D call. CDR3 length: 13 residues. Germline CDR1 DFQATT, CDR2 SNEGSKA (reference sequence). Here the CDR3 reads CSASVSGSSPPHF. The CDR3 DNA follows: TGCAGTGCTAGTGTCAGCGGGAGTTCACCCCCCCACTTT.

This chain links TRBV28 with TRBJ2-7, with 14 bases aligning to TRBD2. Trimming cost V 9 bases and J 3 bases; bases outside gene matches: 16. The CDR3 extends over 18 amino acids. Germline lookup yields CDR1 MDHEN and CDR2 SYDVKM. The CDR3 sequence is CARRPGTSGGRRFYEQYF. The DNA for the CDR3 is TGTGCCAGACGCCCCGGGACTAGCGGGGGCCGCCGCTTCTACGAGCAGTACTTC.

The chain carries TRBV28 and TRBJ1-1, with a tentative D call TRBD1 (6 bases). The CDR3 contains 14 residues. V lost 6 bases, J lost 5 bases, and 16 bases lay in between. The germline CDR1 and CDR2 sequences are MDHEN and SYDVKM. CDR3 DNA sequence: TGTGCCAGCAGGATCGGGGGGGCGGGAACTGAAGCTTTCTTT. As protein: CASRIGGAGTEAFF.

The V and J genes are TRBV6-1 and TRBJ2-7, with D perhaps being TRBD1 or TRBD2 (6 bases each). V was clipped by 2 bases and J by 4 bases, with 21 bases between them. The V gene's germline CDR1 is MNHNS and CDR2 SASEGT. The CDR3 runs to 17 residues. In DNA, the CDR3 is TGTGCCAGCAGTGAAATTCCCGCCGGGGGCGGAGGGTACGAGCAGTACTTC. Translated, it gives CASSEIPAGGGGYEQYF.

This clonotype was seen just once. The chain recombines TRBV27 with TRBJ2-7; 9 bases fit TRBD1. With V trimmed by 4 bases and J by 2 bases, 3 bases remained unmatched. Germline CDR1 and CDR2: MNHEY and SMNVEV (reference sequence). The CDR3 is made up of 14 amino acids. The CDR3 sequence is CASSYRDRAYEQYF. CDR3 DNA: TGTGCCAGCAGTTACCGGGACAGGGCCTACGAGCAGTACTTC.

V gene TRBV23-1 combines with J gene TRBJ2-7; no reliable D call. TRBV23-1 is an ORF, with its function uncertain. Trimming removed 4 bases at V and 13 bases at J, with 17 bases between. The CDR3 runs 12 residues. Written as DNA, the CDR3 is TGCGCCAGCAGTCTCCGCCCAGAAACTGTTTACTTC. Its translation: CASSLRPETVYF.

The chain joins TRBV6-1 to TRBJ1-6, with 8 bases lining up with TRBD1. This CDR3 spans 16 amino acids. V was pared by 6 bases and J by 4 bases, with 8 bases of the junction left unmatched. Germline CDR1 is MNHNS and CDR2 is SASEGT. The CDR3 DNA is TGTGCCAGCAGATCGGACAGGGCCAGATATAATTCACCCCTCCACTTT. Its translation is CASRSDRARYNSPLHF.

V and J are TRBV5-4 and TRBJ2-1, with 15 bases aligning to TRBD2. V lost 3 bases and J lost 3; bases outside the gene matches: 1. Germline loops: CDR1 SGHNT, CDR2 YYREEE (reference sequence). The CDR3 length is 16 residues. The CDR3 DNA reads as TGTGCCAGCAGCTCGGGACTAGCGGGGGGCTACAATGAGCAGTTCTTC. This encodes CASSSGLAGGYNEQFF.

This clonotype has just a few counts. V is TRBV15 and J is TRBJ2-5; 10 nucleotides agree with TRBD2. The CDR3 has 13 amino acids. Per germline, CDR1 LNHNV and CDR2 YYDKDF (reference sequence). J lost 6 bases, V lost 7 bases, and 5 bases had no gene match. Written as DNA, the CDR3 is TGTGCCACCAAGAGCGGGAGGGTGAAGACCCAGTACTTC. Translated: CATKSGRVKTQYF.

The V gene is TRBV11-2, the J gene TRBJ2-3, with D perhaps TRBD1 (5 bases). V gave up 0 bases and J gave up 1 base, with 5 bases separating them. This CDR3 spans 14 amino acids. Germline V gives CDR1 SGHAT, CDR2 FQNNGV. In nucleotides, the CDR3 is TGTGCCAGCAGCTTAGACAGGGGCACAGATACGCAGTATTTT. Its protein product is CASSLDRGTDTQYF.

V usage is TRBV7-6 and J usage is TRBJ2-5; D tentatively fits TRBD1 or TRBD2 (5 bases each). Germline V CDR1 and CDR2: SGHVS, FNYEAQ. Trimming stripped 4 bases from V and 5 bases from J, with 11 bases between. The CDR3 has 13 residues. Written as DNA, the CDR3 is TGTGCCAGCAGCTCTTCCAGGGAGGAGACCCAGTACTTC. Protein: CASSSSREETQYF.

V and J are TRBV7-2 and TRBJ1-2, with D uncertain. The CDR3 contains 17 residues. The V and J ends lost 4 bases and 0 bases respectively, with 18 bases between them. Germline loops: CDR1 SGHTA, CDR2 FQGNSA. For the CDR3, the DNA is TGTGCCAGCAGCTCTCTCCCGGCGAGCACGACTAACTATGGCTACACCTTC. As protein: CASSSLPASTTNYGYTF.

The chain recombines TRBV7-2 with TRBJ1-1; the D is unclear. Trimming stripped 5 bases from V and 0 bases from J, with 10 bases between. Germline V gives CDR1 SGHTA, CDR2 FQGNSA. The CDR3 is 14 residues long. CDR3 in DNA: TGTGCCAGCAGCCCACCTAGTTTGAACACTGAAGCTTTCTTT. As protein: CASSPPSLNTEAFF. Full variable domain (rest looked up from reference TRBV7-2 and TRBJ1-1): GAGVSQSPSNKVTEKGKDVELRCDPISGHTALYWYRQSLGQGLEFLIYFQGNSAPDKSGLPSDRFSAERTGGSVSTLTIQRTQQEDSAVYLCASSPPSLNTEAFFGQGTRLTVV.

This clonotype was seen just once. A junction boundary mismatches the germline segment, possibly from a read error. The chain couples TRBV27 to TRBJ2-5; 8 nucleotides line up with TRBD1. CDR1 MNHEY and CDR2 SMNVEV come from the germline V gene (reference sequence). The CDR3 spans 16 residues. The CDR3 nucleotides are TGTGCCGGCAGTATCCTGGGGGACAGGATGATAGAGACCCAGTACTTC. This gives the protein CAGSILGDRMIETQYF.

The chain links TRBV5-4 to TRBJ1-1; 8 bases align to TRBD1. This CDR3 comprises 16 residues. Germline CDR1 SGHNT, CDR2 YYREEE (reference sequence). V lost 2 bases, J lost 5 bases, and 11 bases stayed unmatched. CDR3 sequence reads: CASSLPWGTGGTEAFF. The CDR3 nucleotides read TGTGCCAGCAGCTTACCGTGGGGGACAGGTGGAACTGAAGCTTTCTTT.

The chain is built from TRBV6-5 and TRBJ2-1; D remains ambiguous. In germline, CDR1 is MNHEY, CDR2 SVGAGI. The CDR3 has 13 residues. Trimming cost V 2 bases and J 8 bases, with 10 bases left between them. CDR3 residues: CASSYRRSDEQFF. DNA for the CDR3: TGTGCCAGCAGTTACCGGAGAAGCGATGAGCAGTTCTTC.

The table lists this clonotype with a few counts. The chain employs TRBV6-1 and TRBJ1-3; tentative D call: TRBD1 (5 bases). CDR1 MNHNS and CDR2 SASEGT come from the germline V gene. Trimming took 5 bases from V and 1 from J, leaving 12 bases between them. The CDR3 length is 15 residues. CDR3 DNA sequence: TGTGCCAGCAGTCGGACATTCTATTCTGGAAACACCATATATTTT. Translating it yields CASSRTFYSGNTIYF.

This clonotype has a handful of counts. The genes are TRBV2 and TRBJ2-7, with D possibly matching TRBD2 (5 bases). CDR3 size: 14 residues. Germline values: CDR1 SNHLY, CDR2 FYNNEI. V was clipped by 3 bases and J by 3 bases, with 12 bases between them. The chain's CDR3 is CASSDLASNYEQYF. The CDR3, as DNA: TGTGCCAGCAGTGACCTAGCTTCAAACTACGAGCAGTACTTC.

J is TRBJ1-5 and V is TRBV20-1, with no clear D. This CDR3 spans 12 amino acids. Per germline, CDR1 DFQATT and CDR2 SNEGSKA (reference sequence). The CDR3 sequence is CGVLGSNQPQHF. For the CDR3, the DNA is TGCGGTGTACTGGGCAGCAATCAGCCCCAGCATTTT.

Notes on this clonotype: One end of the junction varies from germline; a read error may be responsible. The chain combines TRBV6-2 or TRBV6-3 with TRBJ2-2, with 11 bases fitting TRBD2. The germline gives CDR1 MNHEY, CDR2 SVGEGT. CDR3 length: 16 amino acids. CDR3 DNA sequence: TGTGCCAGCACCTACTCTAGCGGGAGGTACACCGGGAAGCTGTTTTTT. Residues: CASTYSSGRYTGKLFF.

This chain joins TRBV20-1 and TRBJ1-1; TRBD1 matches at 9 bases. Germline V gene sequence: CDR1 DFQATT, CDR2 SNEGSKA (reference sequence). The CDR3 runs 14 residues. Unmatched junction bases numbered 10, after V lost 7 bases and J lost 4 bases. The CDR3 DNA sequence: TGCAGTGTAACCGGGACAGGGCGTAGCACTGAAGCTTTCTTT. Its protein product is CSVTGTGRSTEAFF.

This clonotype has only one observation. The gene calls are TRBV6-5 and TRBJ2-7; TRBD2 aligns across 11 bases. The CDR3 is made up of 15 amino acids. The germline CDR1 and CDR2 sequences are MNHEY and SVGAGI. J gave up 1 base and V 4 bases, and 3 bases lay outside the gene matches. DNA for the CDR3: TGTGCCAGCAGTTCTATAGCGGGGGGGTCCTACGAGCAGTACTTC. Its translation is CASSSIAGGSYEQYF.

The V call is TRBV20-1, the J call TRBJ2-3; D may be TRBD2 (6 bases). CDR3 length equals 14 residues. Trimming cost V 5 bases and J 2 bases, with 14 bases left between them. Germline V gene sequence: CDR1 DFQATT, CDR2 SNEGSKA (reference sequence). The CDR3 coding sequence is TGCAGTGCTCCCCGGGACTCTGACACAGATACGCAGTATTTT. It yields the protein CSAPRDSDTDTQYF.

This clonotype came up a few times. This sequence joins TRBV6-5 and TRBJ2-7, with TRBD1 matching over 9 bases. The CDR3 runs 16 residues. Germline CDR1 reads MNHEY; CDR2 reads SVGAGI. V gave up 4 bases and J gave up 4 bases; unmatched junction bases: 11. In nucleotides, the CDR3 is TGTGCCAGCAGTTTCCTCAGGGGGGACAGGGAATACGAGCAGTACTTC. Translated, it gives CASSFLRGDREYEQYF.

This clonotype showed up just once. Sequence at one end of the junction differs from germline and may be a read error. The chain employs TRBV25-1 and TRBJ2-1; D unclear. CDR1 and CDR2 (germline): MGHDK, SYGVNS. The CDR3 totals 13 residues. CDR3 bases: TGTGCCAGCAGTGATGCGTTCCTCCTCCCCCCCCATTTC. Encoded protein: CASSDAFLLPPHF.

V is TRBV20-1 and J is TRBJ1-1, with D possibly TRBD1 on 6 matching bases. The germline CDR1 and CDR2 sequences are DFQATT and SNEGSKA (reference sequence). Trimming removed 0 bases from V and 0 bases from J, with 8 bases in between. The CDR3 is 14 residues long. CDR3: CSARDGTLNTEAFF. CDR3 bases: TGCAGTGCTAGAGATGGGACACTGAACACTGAAGCTTTCTTT.

The V call is TRBV24-1, the J call TRBJ2-5; D gene ambiguous. CDR1 is KGHDR, CDR2 SFDVKD, per germline. V lost 4 bases, J lost 1 base, and 12 bases lay in between. The CDR3 has 15 residues. The CDR3 loop reads CATSDPSRLQETQYF. In nucleotides, the CDR3 is TGTGCCACCAGTGACCCCTCCCGACTCCAAGAGACCCAGTACTTC.

The DNA for the CDR3 is TGTGCCAGCAGCGACTGGACTAGCGGGAGGGGGACAGATACGCAGTATTTT. Residues: CASSDWTSGRGTDTQYF. The V call is TRBV7-2, the J call TRBJ2-3, with 15 bases aligning to TRBD2. J gave up 3 bases and V 5 bases, and 6 bases lay outside the gene matches. CDR1 is SGHTA, CDR2 FQGNSA, per germline. CDR3 length: 17 residues.

This clonotype was detected only a few times. This chain uses TRBV5-4 with TRBJ1-6; D may be TRBD1 (5 bases). Trimming stripped 0 bases from V and 6 bases from J, with 13 bases between. Germline V gene lookup returns CDR1 SGHNT and CDR2 YYREEE (reference sequence). This CDR3 is 16 amino acids long. CDR3 in DNA: TGTGCCAGCAGCTTGGACCCAGGGCAAGCTAATTCACCCCTCCACTTT. This gives the protein CASSLDPGQANSPLHF.